The 3 T cell receptor beta chains below were found in one sample sequenced in a study of T cells after yellow fever vaccination (dated by TCRdb to the late 2010s). Per the publication, the treatment or condition label means: live attenuated yellow fever vaccine strain. Libraries came from 5' RACE. Sequenced on an Illumina HiSeq 2500. TCRdb's own reprocessing of the public reads used fastp at Q25 and MiXCR and kept productive beta chains. Rows with a matching CDR3 protein are joined into one entry that keeps the most common DNA and genes. The sample contains 500,000 to 650,000 distinct CDR3 sequences, 13% of them found a single time. Jointly, the top ten make up around 15% of the sample. The source was PBMCs, collected on the day of the yellow fever booster vaccination. Source of these receptors: a man younger than 45 who received the YFV17D yellow fever vaccine.

In this sample, this clonotype turned up a few times. The rearrangement links TRBV20-1 to TRBJ1-4; the D is unclear. Germline V gives CDR1 DFQATT, CDR2 SNEGSKA (reference sequence). V lost 6 bases and J lost 5, with 10 bases in between. This CDR3 region has 12 residues. The CDR3 coding sequence is TGCAGTGCGAAGCACGGGAATGAAAAACTGTTTTTT. This gives the protein CSAKHGNEKLFF.

The chain recombines TRBV5-1 with TRBJ2-3; D ambiguous. The CDR3 runs to 15 residues. Per the germline V gene, CDR1 is SGHRS and CDR2 is YFSETQ. V was shortened by 4 bases and J by 3 bases, with 15 bases between the two germline ends. The CDR3 DNA reads as TGCGCCAGCAGCGATGCGATTGGGAAAACAGATACGCAGTATTTT. Its translation is CASSDAIGKTDTQYF.

The J gene is TRBJ1-3, the V gene TRBV6-5; 7 bases align to TRBD1. Germline V gene sequence: CDR1 MNHEY, CDR2 SVGAGI. The CDR3 is 16 amino acids. Trimming removed 0 bases from V and 3 bases from J; junction bases left unmatched: 5. The CDR3 region has the DNA TGTGCCAGCAGTTACTCGGGACAGACTTTTGGAAACACCATATATTTT. Translated: CASSYSGQTFGNTIYF.